This T cell receptor (beta chain) emerged from a study of long-term antiretroviral therapy in people with HIV. Study details: The 2015 immediate-ART recommendation came about a decade after the earliest samples.

Comment on this clone: Its antigen remains unknown.

Study-level points and caveats: Data on ART adherence, viral resistance or therapy changes were unavailable. Diversity rose after ART but stayed below transplant donor controls.

Trimming removed 6 bases from V and 10 bases from J; junction bases left unmatched: 6. This CDR3 has 11 residues. CDR1 and CDR2 (germline): DFQATT, SNEGSKA (reference sequence). They ran version v3.0 of the immunoSEQ assay at survey level. The protocol was immunoSEQ multiplex PCR, while the TCRdb copy is restricted to in-frame clones and leaves out a portion. The profile shows over 30,000 clones, 86% of them singletons. The receptor's source is a woman between 45 and 60 years old with HIV. The sequenced sample was unsorted PBMCs, obtained 1.2 years after starting antiretroviral therapy. The V and J genes are TRBV20-1 and TRBJ1-1; 9 nucleotides match TRBD1. The CDR3 here is CSADRGGRAFF. CDR3 nucleotides: TGCAGTGCGGACAGGGGAGGCAGAGCTTTCTTT.